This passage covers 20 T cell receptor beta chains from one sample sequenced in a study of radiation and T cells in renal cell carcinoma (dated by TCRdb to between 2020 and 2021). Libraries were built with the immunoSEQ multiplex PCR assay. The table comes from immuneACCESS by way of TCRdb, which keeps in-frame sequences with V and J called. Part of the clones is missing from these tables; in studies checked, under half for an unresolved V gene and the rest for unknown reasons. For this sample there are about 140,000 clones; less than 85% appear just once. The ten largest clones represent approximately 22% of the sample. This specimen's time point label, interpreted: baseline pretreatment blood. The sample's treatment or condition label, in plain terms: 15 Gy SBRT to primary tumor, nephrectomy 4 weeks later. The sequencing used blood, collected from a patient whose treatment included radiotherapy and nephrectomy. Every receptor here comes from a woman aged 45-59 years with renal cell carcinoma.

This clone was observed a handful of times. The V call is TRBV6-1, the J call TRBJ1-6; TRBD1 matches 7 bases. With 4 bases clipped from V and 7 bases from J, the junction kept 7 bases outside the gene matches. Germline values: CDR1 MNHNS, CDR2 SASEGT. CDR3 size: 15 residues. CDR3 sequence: CASSAGGGPNSPLHF. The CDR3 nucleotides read TGTGCCAGCAGTGCAGGGGGGGGCCCAAATTCACCCCTCCACTTT.

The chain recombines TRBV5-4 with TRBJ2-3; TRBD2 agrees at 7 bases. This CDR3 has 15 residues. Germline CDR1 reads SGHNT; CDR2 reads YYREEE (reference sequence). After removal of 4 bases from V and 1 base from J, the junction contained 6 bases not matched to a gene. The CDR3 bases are TGTGCCAGCAGCCCCAGCGGGATAGGCACAGATACGCAGTATTTT. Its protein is CASSPSGIGTDTQYF.

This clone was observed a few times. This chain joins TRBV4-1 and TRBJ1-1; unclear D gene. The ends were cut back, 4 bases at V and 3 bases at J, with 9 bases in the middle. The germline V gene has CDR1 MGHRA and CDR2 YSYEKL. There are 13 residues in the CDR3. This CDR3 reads CASSLSGDTEAFF. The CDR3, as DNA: TGCGCCAGCAGCCTGAGTGGGGACACTGAAGCTTTCTTT.

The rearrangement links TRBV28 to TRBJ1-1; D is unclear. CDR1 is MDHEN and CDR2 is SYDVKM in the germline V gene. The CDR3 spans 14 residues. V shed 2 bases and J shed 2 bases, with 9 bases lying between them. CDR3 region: CASSLDTVNTEAFF. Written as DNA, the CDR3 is TGTGCCAGCAGTTTAGACACAGTTAACACTGAAGCTTTCTTT. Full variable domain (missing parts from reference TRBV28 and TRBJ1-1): DVKVTQSSRYLVKRTGEKVFLECVQDMDHENMFWYRQDPGLGLRLIYFSYDVKMKEKGDIPEGYSVSREKKERFSLILESASTNQTSMYLCASSLDTVNTEAFFGQGTRLTVV.

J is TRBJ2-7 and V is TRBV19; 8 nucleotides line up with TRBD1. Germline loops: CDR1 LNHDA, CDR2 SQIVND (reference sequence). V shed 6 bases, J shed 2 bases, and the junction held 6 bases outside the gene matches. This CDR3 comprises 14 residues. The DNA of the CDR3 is TGTGCCAGTAGGTCGACAGGGGAGACCTACGAGCAGTACTTC. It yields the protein CASRSTGETYEQYF. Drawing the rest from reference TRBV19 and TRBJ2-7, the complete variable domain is DGGITQSPKYLFRKEGQNVTLSCEQNLNHDAMYWYRQDPGQGLRLIYYSQIVNDFQKGDIAEGYSVSREKKESFPLTVTSAQKNPTAFYLCASRSTGETYEQYFGPGTRLTVT.

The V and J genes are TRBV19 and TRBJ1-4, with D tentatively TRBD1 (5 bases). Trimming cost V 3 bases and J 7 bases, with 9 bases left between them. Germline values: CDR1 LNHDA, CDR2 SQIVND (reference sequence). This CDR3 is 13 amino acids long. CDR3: CASSMGRREKLFF. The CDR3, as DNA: TGTGCCAGTAGTATGGGGCGGCGTGAAAAACTGTTTTTT. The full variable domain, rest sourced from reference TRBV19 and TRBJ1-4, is DGGITQSPKYLFRKEGQNVTLSCEQNLNHDAMYWYRQDPGQGLRLIYYSQIVNDFQKGDIAEGYSVSREKKESFPLTVTSAQKNPTAFYLCASSMGRREKLFFGSGTQLSVL.

The CDR3 bases are TGTGCCAGCAGCATCGGGAGGGAAGAGGGATACGAGCAGTACTTC. Its translation is CASSIGREEGYEQYF. V and J are TRBV9 and TRBJ2-7; 8 nucleotides match TRBD2. The CDR3 is made up of 15 amino acids. Germline trimming cut 4 bases from V and 4 bases from J; bases unmatched to any gene: 10. Germline V gives CDR1 SGDLS, CDR2 YYNGEE.

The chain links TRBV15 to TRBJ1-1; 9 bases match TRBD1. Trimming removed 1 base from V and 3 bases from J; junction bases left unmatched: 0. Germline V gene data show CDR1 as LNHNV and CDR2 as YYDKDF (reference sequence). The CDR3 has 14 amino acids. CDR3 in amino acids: CATSRGTGDTEAFF. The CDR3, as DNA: TGTGCCACCAGCAGAGGGACAGGGGACACTGAAGCTTTCTTT. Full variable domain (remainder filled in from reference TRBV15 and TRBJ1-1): DAMVIQNPRYQVTQFGKPVTLSCSQTLNHNVMYWYQQKSSQAPKLLFHYYDKDFNNEADTPDNFQSRRPNTSFCFLDIRSPGLGDTAMYLCATSRGTGDTEAFFGQGTRLTVV.

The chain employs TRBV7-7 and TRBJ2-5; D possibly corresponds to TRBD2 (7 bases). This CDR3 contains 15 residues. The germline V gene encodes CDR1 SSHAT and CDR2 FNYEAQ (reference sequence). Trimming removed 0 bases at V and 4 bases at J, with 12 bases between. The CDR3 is CASSLAQGRAETQYF. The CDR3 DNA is TGTGCCAGCAGCTTAGCGCAGGGGAGGGCAGAGACCCAGTACTTC. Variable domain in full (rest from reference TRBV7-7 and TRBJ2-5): GAGVSQSPRYKVTKRGQDVTLRCDPISSHATLYWYQQALGQGPEFLTYFNYEAQPDKSGLPSDRFSAERPEGSISTLTIQRTEQRDSAMYRCASSLAQGRAETQYFGPGTRLLVL.

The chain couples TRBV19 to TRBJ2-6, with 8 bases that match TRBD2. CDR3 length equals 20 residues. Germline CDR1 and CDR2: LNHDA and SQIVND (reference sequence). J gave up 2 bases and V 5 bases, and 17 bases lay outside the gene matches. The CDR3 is CASSLHSLGREGTGANVLTF. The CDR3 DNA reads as TGTGCCAGTAGTCTCCATTCCCTGGGACGGGAGGGAACTGGGGCCAACGTCCTGACTTTC.

This CDR3 reads CASSLNSLPVTGELFF. In DNA form, the CDR3 reads TGTGCCAGCAGCTTAAATAGTTTGCCGGTCACCGGGGAGCTGTTTTTT. This chain links TRBV7-3 with TRBJ2-2, with D uncertain. CDR1 and CDR2 from the germline V gene are SGHTA and FQGTGA. Trimming took off 1 base at V and 4 bases at J, with 13 bases between the two ends. The CDR3 consists of 16 residues.

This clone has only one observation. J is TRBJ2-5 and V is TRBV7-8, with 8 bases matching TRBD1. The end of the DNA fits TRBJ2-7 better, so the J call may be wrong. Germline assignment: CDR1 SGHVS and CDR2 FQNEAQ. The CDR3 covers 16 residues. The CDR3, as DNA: TGTGCCAGCAGCTTGGGAAAGGGGACAGGCGAATACGAGCAGTACTTC. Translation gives CASSLGKGTGEYEQYF.

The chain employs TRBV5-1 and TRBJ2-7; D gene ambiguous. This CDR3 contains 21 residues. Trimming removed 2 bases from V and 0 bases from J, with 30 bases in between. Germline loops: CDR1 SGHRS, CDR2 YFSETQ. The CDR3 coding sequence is TGCGCCAGCAGCTTATACGCTCCGGATCCAGACGTATCCCCCCGCTCCTACGAGCAGTACTTC. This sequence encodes CASSLYAPDPDVSPRSYEQYF.

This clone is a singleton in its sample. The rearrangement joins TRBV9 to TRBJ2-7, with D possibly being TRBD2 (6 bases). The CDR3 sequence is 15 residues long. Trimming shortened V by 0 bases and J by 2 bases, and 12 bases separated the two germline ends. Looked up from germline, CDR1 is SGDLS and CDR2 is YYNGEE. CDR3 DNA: TGTGCCAGCAGCGTAGGCCGGGAGTGGCCCTACGAGCAGTACTTC. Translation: CASSVGREWPYEQYF. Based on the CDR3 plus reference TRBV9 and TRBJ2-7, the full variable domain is DSGVTQTPKHLITATGQRVTLRCSPRSGDLSVYWYQQSLDQGLQFLIQYYNGEERAKGNILERFSAQQFPDLHSELNLSSLELGDSALYFCASSVGREWPYEQYFGPGTRLTVT.

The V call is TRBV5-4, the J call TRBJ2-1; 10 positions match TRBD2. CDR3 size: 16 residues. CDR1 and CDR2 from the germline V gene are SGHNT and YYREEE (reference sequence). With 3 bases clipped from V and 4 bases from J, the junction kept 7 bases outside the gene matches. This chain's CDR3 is CASSWDGLAAYNEQFF. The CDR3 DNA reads TGTGCCAGCAGCTGGGATGGACTAGCGGCTTACAATGAGCAGTTCTTC.

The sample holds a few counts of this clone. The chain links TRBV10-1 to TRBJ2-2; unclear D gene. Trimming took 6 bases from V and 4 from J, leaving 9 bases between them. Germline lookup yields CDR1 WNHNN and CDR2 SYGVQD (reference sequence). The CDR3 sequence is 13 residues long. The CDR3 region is CASRRSTTGELFF. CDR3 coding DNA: TGCGCCAGCAGACGGAGTACCACCGGGGAGCTGTTTTTT.

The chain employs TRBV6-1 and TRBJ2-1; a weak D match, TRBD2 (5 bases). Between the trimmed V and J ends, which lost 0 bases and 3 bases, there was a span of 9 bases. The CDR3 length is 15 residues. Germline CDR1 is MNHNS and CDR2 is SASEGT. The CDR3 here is CASSEAGDGYNEQFF. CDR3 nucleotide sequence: TGTGCCAGCAGTGAAGCGGGAGACGGCTACAATGAGCAGTTCTTC.

CDR3 in DNA: TGCGCCAGCAGCTTGCGGACAGAGCAAGAGACCCAGTACTTC. Protein: CASSLRTEQETQYF. V usage is TRBV5-1 and J usage is TRBJ2-5; tentative D call: TRBD1 (6 bases). Germline CDR1 SGHRS, CDR2 YFSETQ. This CDR3 is 14 amino acids long. Trimming pared 1 base from V and 2 bases from J, leaving 9 bases between. The full variable domain, completed using reference TRBV5-1 and TRBJ2-5, is KAGVTQTPRYLIKTRGQQVTLSCSPISGHRSVSWYQQTPGQGLQFLFEYFSETQRNKGNFPGRFSGRQFSNSRSEMNVSTLELGDSALYLCASSLRTEQETQYFGPGTRLLVL.

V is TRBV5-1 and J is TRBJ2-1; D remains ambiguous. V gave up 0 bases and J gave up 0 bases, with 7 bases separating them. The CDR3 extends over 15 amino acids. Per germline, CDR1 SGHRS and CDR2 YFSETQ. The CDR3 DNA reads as TGCGCCAGCAGCTTGGCCCTATCCTCCTACAATGAGCAGTTCTTC. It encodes CASSLALSSYNEQFF.

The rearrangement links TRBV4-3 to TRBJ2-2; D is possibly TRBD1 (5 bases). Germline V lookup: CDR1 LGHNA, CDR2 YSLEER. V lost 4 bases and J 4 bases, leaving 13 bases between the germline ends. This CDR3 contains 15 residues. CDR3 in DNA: TGCGCCAGCAGCCGAGGCCAGGGTGGCACCGGGGAGCTGTTTTTT. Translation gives CASSRGQGGTGELFF.